The 2 T cell receptor beta chains below all came from one sample that was sequenced in a study of T cell repertoires in cytomegalovirus infection. TCRdb reanalysed the reads using MiXCR and keeps one entry per CDR3 protein. Of approximately 630,000 distinct CDR3 sequences listed, 20% to 25% were seen once; the top ten hold roughly 8%. The sequenced sample consisted of CD8+ T cells from PBMCs. The receptors shown here come from a human donor in good health (CMV status not recorded). Some clones in this sample may be carry-over from other donors' samples.

This clonotype has only one observation. A read error is possible here, since a much larger clone lies one base away. J is TRBJ2-2 and V is TRBV4-1; the match to TRBD2 covers 9 bases. This CDR3 has 18 residues. Germline CDR1 MGHRA, CDR2 YSYEKL. DNA for the CDR3: TGCGCCAGCAGCCAAGATGGGCCAGCGGGGGGTTACACCAGGGAGCTGTTTTTT. It codes for CASSQDGPAGGYTRELFF.

V gene TRBV2 combines with J gene TRBJ1-4; D gene unclear. CDR1 SNHLY and CDR2 FYNNEI come from the germline V gene. The V end was cut by 4 bases, the J end by 8 bases, with 5 bases between. The CDR3 has 11 residues. Here the CDR3 reads CASSGREKLFF. DNA for the CDR3: TGTGCCAGCAGTGGGAGAGAAAAACTGTTTTTT.